A selection of T cell receptor beta chains follows, all from one sample in a study of blood T cell repertoires in COVID-19. This table comes from immunoSEQ multiplex PCR, and its TCRdb copy is limited to in-frame clones, with some not included. Here the sample spans around 190,000 clones, about four fifths being singletons. The sequenced sample was peripheral blood. Source of these receptors: a woman aged 40 to 55 with COVID-19, enrolled during active disease. Each CDR3 is given with its conserved first and last residue. D genes are given only for firm matches. Expanded clones are given a class, and other clones once, few, many or no size at all.

v_call: TRBV21-1; d_call: .; clone_size: .; j_call: TRBJ1-5; cdr3_nt: TGTGCCAGCAGCGGCGGGGGGCGCCGTCTTAGCAATCAGCCCCAGCATTTT; cdr3_aa: CASSGGGRRLSNQPQHF
v_call: TRBV9; d_call: .; clone_size: once; j_call: TRBJ1-4; cdr3_nt: TGTGCCAGCAGCGCGGTTTTAGGGGGGGCCGAAAAACTGTTTTTT; cdr3_aa: CASSAVLGGAEKLFF
v_call: TRBV7-6; d_call: TRBD2; clone_size: .; j_call: TRBJ2-3; cdr3_nt: TGTGCCAGCAGCCCTAGCCTAGCGGGTGTTGGGGCAGATACGCAGTATTTT; cdr3_aa: CASSPSLAGVGADTQYF
v_call: TRBV2; d_call: TRBD2; clone_size: .; j_call: TRBJ2-3; cdr3_nt: TGTGCCAGCAGTGATGCGGGAGGCACAGATACGCAGTATTTT; cdr3_aa: CASSDAGGTDTQYF
v_call: TRBV7-9; d_call: .; clone_size: .; j_call: TRBJ2-3; cdr3_nt: TGTGCCAGCAGCCCCCTCGGGATCACAGATACGCAGTATTTT; cdr3_aa: CASSPLGITDTQYF
v_call: TRBV21-1; d_call: .; clone_size: .; j_call: TRBJ2-3; cdr3_nt: TGTGCCAGCAGCAAAAAGAATAGGACTAGCGGCACAGATACGCAGTATTTT; cdr3_aa: CASSKKNRTSGTDTQYF
v_call: TRBV18; d_call: TRBD2; clone_size: .; j_call: TRBJ2-1; cdr3_nt: TGTGCCAGCTCACCTGGGACTAGCGGGAGTGCGGAGCAGTTCTTC; cdr3_aa: CASSPGTSGSAEQFF
v_call: TRBV6-1; d_call: TRBD2; clone_size: many; j_call: TRBJ2-5; cdr3_nt: TGTGCCAGCAGTGAAGATACTAGCGGTAACCAAGAGACCCAGTACTTC; cdr3_aa: CASSEDTSGNQETQYF
v_call: TRBV15; d_call: .; clone_size: .; j_call: TRBJ2-3; cdr3_nt: TGTGCCACCAGCAGAGGGGTGGGAGTCACAGATACGCAGTATTTT; cdr3_aa: CATSRGVGVTDTQYF
v_call: TRBV28; d_call: .; clone_size: few; j_call: TRBJ1-5; cdr3_nt: TGTGCCAGCAGTCACAATCAGCCCCAGCATTTT; cdr3_aa: CASSHNQPQHF
v_call: TRBV10-1; d_call: TRBD1; clone_size: .; j_call: TRBJ2-3; cdr3_nt: TGCGCCAGCAGTGAGACCGGGACAGGGATGGATACGCAGTATTTT; cdr3_aa: CASSETGTGMDTQYF
v_call: TRBV18; d_call: .; clone_size: once; j_call: TRBJ2-5; cdr3_nt: TGTGCCAGCTCACCACCAGGGGAAAAAGAGACCCAGTACTTC; cdr3_aa: CASSPPGEKETQYF
v_call: TRBV5-4; d_call: TRBD1; clone_size: .; j_call: TRBJ1-2; cdr3_nt: TGTGCCAGCAGCGGTACAGGGGGAAAGGATAGCTACACCTTC; cdr3_aa: CASSGTGGKDSYTF
v_call: TRBV3-1/TRBV3-2; d_call: TRBD1; clone_size: .; j_call: TRBJ1-4; cdr3_nt: TGTGCCAGCAGCCACTCACCGGGACAGGGTTCCGTCGTCGAAAAACTGTTTTTT; cdr3_aa: CASSHSPGQGSVVEKLFF
v_call: TRBV4-1; d_call: TRBD2; clone_size: .; j_call: TRBJ2-5; cdr3_nt: TGCGCCAGCAGCCAAGGCCGAGGGGAGGGTCGTTGGGAGACCCAGTACTTC; cdr3_aa: CASSQGRGEGRWETQYF
v_call: TRBV18; d_call: TRBD2; clone_size: .; j_call: TRBJ2-1; cdr3_nt: TGTGCCAGCTCACCACCGTCGGGGGGGGACAATGAGCAGTTCTTC; cdr3_aa: CASSPPSGGDNEQFF
v_call: TRBV20-1; d_call: .; clone_size: .; j_call: TRBJ1-1; cdr3_nt: TGCAGTGCCCCCTTGGGGGGTGAAGCTTTCTTT; cdr3_aa: CSAPLGGEAFF
v_call: TRBV12-3/TRBV12-4; d_call: .; clone_size: .; j_call: TRBJ2-7; cdr3_nt: TGTGCCACCTCGACTAGGACCCCTGGCGAGCAGTACTTC; cdr3_aa: CATSTRTPGEQYF
v_call: TRBV27; d_call: TRBD1; clone_size: .; j_call: TRBJ1-6; cdr3_nt: TGTGCCAGCAGCCTGACAGGGTTCAATTCACCCCTCCACTTT; cdr3_aa: CASSLTGFNSPLHF
v_call: TRBV2; d_call: .; clone_size: .; j_call: TRBJ1-1; cdr3_nt: TGTGCCAGCAGCCCGACGGGGAACACTGAAGCTTTCTTT; cdr3_aa: CASSPTGNTEAFF
v_call: TRBV7-6; d_call: .; clone_size: once; j_call: TRBJ1-6; cdr3_nt: TGTGCCAGCAGCTTAAACACCGGGGAAAATTCACCCCTCCACTTT; cdr3_aa: CASSLNTGENSPLHF
v_call: TRBV18; d_call: TRBD1; clone_size: once; j_call: TRBJ2-5; cdr3_nt: TGTGCCAGCTCACCAAGGAGGACAGGGCAAGAGACCCAGTACTTC; cdr3_aa: CASSPRRTGQETQYF
v_call: TRBV18; d_call: TRBD1; clone_size: .; j_call: TRBJ2-3; cdr3_nt: TGTGCCAGCTCGGACCGGGACAGGGGGCAAGATACGCAGTATTTT; cdr3_aa: CASSDRDRGQDTQYF
v_call: TRBV7-6; d_call: .; clone_size: .; j_call: TRBJ2-1; cdr3_nt: TGTGCCAGCAGCTTAGCCGGGAGCTCCTACAATGAGCAGTTCTTC; cdr3_aa: CASSLAGSSYNEQFF
v_call: TRBV3-1/TRBV3-2; d_call: TRBD1; clone_size: once; j_call: TRBJ1-6; cdr3_nt: TGTGCCAGCAGCCATGGGACAGGGGGCATTTCACCCCTCCACTTT; cdr3_aa: CASSHGTGGISPLHF
v_call: TRBV14; d_call: .; clone_size: .; j_call: TRBJ2-1; cdr3_nt: TGTGCCAGCAGCCCAGGGGAGGGTGAGCAGTTCTTC; cdr3_aa: CASSPGEGEQFF
v_call: TRBV7-9; d_call: TRBD2; clone_size: .; j_call: TRBJ2-3; cdr3_nt: TGTGCCAGCAGCTTAGTCGCTAGCGGGGCAGATACGCAGTATTTT; cdr3_aa: CASSLVASGADTQYF
v_call: TRBV27; d_call: TRBD2; clone_size: few; j_call: TRBJ2-1; cdr3_nt: TGTGCCAGCAGTTTAAATGGACTAGCTGAGTTCTTC; cdr3_aa: CASSLNGLAEFF
v_call: TRBV11-2; d_call: TRBD2; clone_size: .; j_call: TRBJ2-1; cdr3_nt: TGTGCCAGCAGCTCCCAAGCCAGGACTAGCGTCGGGGAGCAGTTCTTC; cdr3_aa: CASSSQARTSVGEQFF
v_call: TRBV10-2; d_call: .; clone_size: .; j_call: TRBJ1-1; cdr3_nt: TGCGCCAGCAGTGAGTCTGGAGGGGGGGCTGAAGCTTTCTTT; cdr3_aa: CASSESGGGAEAFF
v_call: TRBV3-1/TRBV3-2; d_call: .; clone_size: .; j_call: TRBJ1-2; cdr3_nt: TGTGCCAGCAGCCACTTCGGAGGGTTGGCATGGTATGGCTACACCTTC; cdr3_aa: CASSHFGGLAWYGYTF
v_call: TRBV12-5; d_call: TRBD2; clone_size: .; j_call: TRBJ2-2; cdr3_nt: TGTGCTAGTGCCCAGGACAAGTGGACTAGCGGGGTATGGACCGGGGAGCTGTTTTTT; cdr3_aa: CASAQDKWTSGVWTGELFF
v_call: TRBV7-2; d_call: TRBD2; clone_size: .; j_call: TRBJ2-5; cdr3_nt: TGTGCCAGCAGCAAAGGGGGGACTAGCGGGGTAAAACAGTACTTC; cdr3_aa: CASSKGGTSGVKQYF
v_call: TRBV25-1; d_call: .; clone_size: .; j_call: TRBJ1-4; cdr3_nt: TGTGCCAGCAGTGAATCACAGGGACCAGAAAAACTGTTTTTT; cdr3_aa: CASSESQGPEKLFF
v_call: TRBV12-3/TRBV12-4; d_call: .; clone_size: once; j_call: TRBJ1-3; cdr3_nt: TGTGCCAGCAGTTTGAACAACGGAAACACCATATATTTT; cdr3_aa: CASSLNNGNTIYF
v_call: TRBV10-3; d_call: .; clone_size: .; j_call: TRBJ2-2; cdr3_nt: TGTGCCATCAGTGCTGGGGCCCTGCACACCGGGGAGCTGTTTTTT; cdr3_aa: CAISAGALHTGELFF
v_call: TRBV30; d_call: .; clone_size: .; j_call: TRBJ1-1; cdr3_nt: TGTGCCTGGACGGAGGGGATAAACACTGAAGCTTTCTTT; cdr3_aa: CAWTEGINTEAFF
v_call: TRBV29-1; d_call: .; clone_size: .; j_call: TRBJ1-2; cdr3_nt: TGCAGCGTTGAAGATTTCCTAGGTTATGACTATGGCTACACCTTC; cdr3_aa: CSVEDFLGYDYGYTF
v_call: TRBV24-1; d_call: TRBD1; clone_size: .; j_call: TRBJ1-1; cdr3_nt: TGTGCCACCAGTTCAGGGGGTACTGAAGCTTTCTTT; cdr3_aa: CATSSGGTEAFF
v_call: TRBV24-1; d_call: .; clone_size: .; j_call: TRBJ2-3; cdr3_nt: TGTGCCACCAGTGGAGAAACTAGCACAGATACGCAGTATTTT; cdr3_aa: CATSGETSTDTQYF
v_call: TRBV19; d_call: TRBD1; clone_size: .; j_call: TRBJ1-4; cdr3_nt: TGTGCCAGTAAGGGTCGTGACAGGGACGAAAAACTGTTTTTT; cdr3_aa: CASKGRDRDEKLFF